This T cell receptor (beta chain) was recovered during a study of CD4 T cells in relation to SARS-CoV-2 and coronaviruses. Study background: TCR beta CDR3s were sequenced after roughly nine-day antigen culture of PBMCs. General observations from the study: Pre-pandemic and post-infection samples never came from the same donor. Roughly 65% of donors had memory CD4+ clonotypes crossrecognizing SARS-CoV-2 and common cold coronavirus spike.

On this clone: Its antigen is as yet unknown.

Before the COVID-19 pandemic, during about 2011-2019, CD4+ T cells were taken from unexposed donors. The cells were cultured for 10 days before CD4+ T cells were isolated. The protocol was immunoSEQ multiplex PCR, while the TCRdb copy is restricted to in-frame clones and leaves out a portion. The sample lists about 25,000 clones, 75% to 85% seen once, with approximately 14% in the top ten. Sequencing input: CD4+ T cells from PBMCs, cultured in vitro. This receptor was identified in a human donor in good health.

Here the CDR3 reads CASSQEGASGETQYF. The CDR3 DNA follows: TGTGCCAGCAGCCAAGAGGGGGCTTCGGGAGAGACCCAGTACTTC. The chain recombines TRBV3-1 (or the pseudogene TRBV3-2) with TRBJ2-5, with D tentatively TRBD1 (6 bases). Germline CDR1 reads LGHDT; CDR2 reads YNNKEL (reference sequence). The CDR3 loop spans 15 amino acids. The V end lost 0 bases, the J end lost 4 bases, and 12 bases lay between the germline ends.